The source of this T cell receptor beta chain is a study of PD-1 blockade in classical Hodgkin lymphoma. The count of this clone is one. Its antigen remains unidentified. Each patient relapsed following autologous stem cell transplantation, and prior brentuximab vedotin exposure differed. The germline V gene has CDR1 MNHEY and CDR2 SMNVEV (reference sequence). V was clipped by 0 bases and J by 0 bases; unmatched bases: 4. This CDR3 spans 17 amino acids. Method: immunoSEQ multiplex PCR; TCRdb's copy keeps in-frame clones and lacks some. The table shows around 45,000 clones, with more than 70% occurring only once. General study findings and limits: Patients newly diagnosed and complete responders had comparable baseline diversity. Individuals who commenced nivolumab within less than 1 year of ASCT were excluded.

V gene TRBV27 combines with J gene TRBJ2-3, with 9 bases aligning to TRBD2. The receptor was derived from a human donor with classical Hodgkin lymphoma. The sample in question was peripheral blood mononuclear cells (PBMCs), obtained at baseline. This CDR3 reads CASSLSFLAGSTDTQYF. The CDR3 DNA is TGTGCCAGCAGTTTATCTTTTCTAGCGGGGAGCACAGATACGCAGTATTTT.